This record looks at one TCR beta chain sequence and its context. Patients from Seattle were sampled longitudinally, starting during active infection. The data were taken from a study of blood T cell repertoires in COVID-19. Whole-study context: The origin of the acute and convalescent COVID-19 samples was the United States, Italy and Spain. Sources were T cells, B-cell-depleted T cells, or PBMCs; the material itself was cDNA or gDNA.

Original analysis: The assay estimated nucleated cells by amplifying reference gene primers. Generated by immunoSEQ multiplex PCR, the TCRdb table keeps only in-frame clones and is missing some. V and J calls and clone size are those listed in that table; D and trimming were worked out from the DNA. The profile shows fewer than 250,000 clones, around 84% of them singletons. The CDR3 runs to 14 residues. V was shortened by 4 bases and J by 1 base, with 11 bases between the two germline ends. The germline CDR1 and CDR2 sequences are SGHRS and YFSETQ. The receptor comes from a woman over 75 with COVID-19, enrolled during active disease. Sequenced: peripheral blood. The chain couples TRBV5-1 to TRBJ1-1, with D maybe TRBD1 (6 bases). In nucleotides, the CDR3 is TGCGCCAGCAGCCCACAGGGAACGAACACTGAAGCTTTCTTT. Translation: CASSPQGTNTEAFF.